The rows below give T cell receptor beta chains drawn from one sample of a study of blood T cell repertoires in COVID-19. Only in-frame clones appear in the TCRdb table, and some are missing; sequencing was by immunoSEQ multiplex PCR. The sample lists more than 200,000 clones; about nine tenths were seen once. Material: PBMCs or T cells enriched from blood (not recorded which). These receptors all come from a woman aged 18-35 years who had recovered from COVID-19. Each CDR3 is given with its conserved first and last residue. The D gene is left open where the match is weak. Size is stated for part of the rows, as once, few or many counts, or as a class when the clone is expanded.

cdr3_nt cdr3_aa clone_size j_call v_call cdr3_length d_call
TGTGCCATCAGTGCTTTTAGCGGGAGTGGGAAAGATACGCAGTATTTT CAISAFSGSGKDTQYF . TRBJ2-3 TRBV10-3 16 TRBD2
TGTGCCAGCAGCTTAGCGGGGGTCTCCTACGAGCAGTACTTC CASSLAGVSYEQYF . TRBJ2-7 TRBV11-3 14 .
TGTGCCAGCAGCTTAACCCCCTTAGCGGGGGTTTACAATGAGCAGTTCTTC CASSLTPLAGVYNEQFF . TRBJ2-1 TRBV7-2 17 TRBD2
TGTGCCAGTAGTACCGGGACAGACTATGGCTACACCTTC CASSTGTDYGYTF . TRBJ1-2 TRBV19 13 TRBD1
TGCGCCAGCAGCCATGGACTAGCGGGGGGTCTGGGGGAGACCCAGTACTTC CASSHGLAGGLGETQYF . TRBJ2-5 TRBV4-1 17 TRBD2
TGTGCCAGCAGCTTAGCACCGGGACTAGCGGGAGACCACAATGAGCAGTTCTTC CASSLAPGLAGDHNEQFF . TRBJ2-1 TRBV7-6 18 TRBD2
TGTGCCAGCAGTTACTCGATGGCCACGAGGGAGACCCAGTACTTC CASSYSMATRETQYF . TRBJ2-5 TRBV6-5 15 .
TGTGCCAGCAGCTTAGGGACTAGCGGGAAGACCGGGGAGCTGTTTTTT CASSLGTSGKTGELFF . TRBJ2-2 TRBV5-4 16 TRBD2
TGTGCCAGCAGTGAGGGACAGGGGGAGAACTATGGCTACACCTTC CASSEGQGENYGYTF . TRBJ1-2 TRBV2 15 TRBD1
TGTGCCAGCTCACCGGGACAGGAGAATGAAGCTTTCTTT CASSPGQENEAFF . TRBJ1-1 TRBV18 13 TRBD1
TGTGCCAGCAGTTACGGGGAGGGCCCCGGCTATGGCTACACCTTC CASSYGEGPGYGYTF . TRBJ1-2 TRBV6-2/TRBV6-3 15 .
TGCGCCAGCACGAAGGACAGGGAGACTGCTTCTGAAGCTTTCTTT CASTKDRETASEAFF . TRBJ1-1 TRBV5-1 15 TRBD1
TGTGCCAGCAGCAAAGCGGGCGGCACAGATACGCAGTATTTT CASSKAGGTDTQYF . TRBJ2-3 TRBV21-1 14 .
TGTGCCAGCAGTGAATCGGGGACAGGGGGACGCTACACCTTC CASSESGTGGRYTF . TRBJ1-2 TRBV25-1 14 TRBD1
TGTGCCAGCCGACAGGGGAGCAATTCACCCCTCCACTTT CASRQGSNSPLHF . TRBJ1-6 TRBV27 13 TRBD1
TGTGCCAGCAGCCTAGGACAGGGCACTCAGCCCCAGCATTTT CASSLGQGTQPQHF . TRBJ1-5 TRBV5-4 14 TRBD1
TGCGCCAGCAGCCCCCGCGGCGCAGGGGGTAACTATGGCTACACCTTC CASSPRGAGGNYGYTF . TRBJ1-2 TRBV4-3 16 TRBD1
TGTGCCAGCAGCTACTCTCGGGGACAGGGGACCGAGCAGTACTTC CASSYSRGQGTEQYF . TRBJ2-7 TRBV7-9 15 TRBD1
TGTGCCAGCAGTTCAGGACACCCTAATGAAAAACTGTTTTTT CASSSGHPNEKLFF once TRBJ1-4 TRBV28 14 .
TGTGCCAGCAATAGAGGGATTCGCACAGATACGCAGTATTTT CASNRGIRTDTQYF . TRBJ2-3 TRBV6-5 14 .
TGTGCCAGCAGCTCAGGGGGCTTCTACGAGCAGTACTTC CASSSGGFYEQYF . TRBJ2-7 TRBV5-5 13 TRBD1
TGTGCCAGAAGCTTGGGGGCCAACCCAGGCAGCGGGGAGCTGTTTTTT CARSLGANPGSGELFF . TRBJ2-2 TRBV5-3 16 .
TGTGCCAGCGGGACTAGCGGGGATACGCAGTATTTT CASGTSGDTQYF . TRBJ2-3 TRBV2 12 TRBD2
TGTGCCAGCAGCGTAGGGACAGGGGACTATGGCTACACCTTC CASSVGTGDYGYTF . TRBJ1-2 TRBV9 14 TRBD1
TGTGCCAGCAGCCTTTTCGGGCCTCAGGGCACTGAAGCTTTCTTT CASSLFGPQGTEAFF . TRBJ1-1 TRBV3-1/TRBV3-2 15 .
TGTGCCAGCAGTGAAGGACAGGGTTATGGCTACACCTTC CASSEGQGYGYTF once TRBJ1-2 TRBV25-1 13 TRBD1
TGTGCCAGCAGCCTCTTGCGGTCCTACGAGCAGTACTTC CASSLLRSYEQYF . TRBJ2-7 TRBV6-5 13 .
TGTGCCAGCAGCGCAGGGCTCGTCTATGGCTACACCTTC CASSAGLVYGYTF . TRBJ1-2 TRBV25-1 13 .
TGCGCCAGCAAATCGGGGACAGGACCCTACGAGCAGTACTTC CASKSGTGPYEQYF . TRBJ2-7 TRBV5-1 14 TRBD1
TGTGCCAGCAGTGGCATATACACTGAAGCTTTCTTT CASSGIYTEAFF . TRBJ1-1 TRBV13 12 .
TGTGCCAGCAGCTACATAACCACTGAAGCTTTCTTT CASSYITTEAFF . TRBJ1-1 TRBV11-3 12 .
TGTGCCAGCAGCTTCGGGGAGAACACTGAAGCTTTCTTT CASSFGENTEAFF . TRBJ1-1 TRBV7-3 13 .